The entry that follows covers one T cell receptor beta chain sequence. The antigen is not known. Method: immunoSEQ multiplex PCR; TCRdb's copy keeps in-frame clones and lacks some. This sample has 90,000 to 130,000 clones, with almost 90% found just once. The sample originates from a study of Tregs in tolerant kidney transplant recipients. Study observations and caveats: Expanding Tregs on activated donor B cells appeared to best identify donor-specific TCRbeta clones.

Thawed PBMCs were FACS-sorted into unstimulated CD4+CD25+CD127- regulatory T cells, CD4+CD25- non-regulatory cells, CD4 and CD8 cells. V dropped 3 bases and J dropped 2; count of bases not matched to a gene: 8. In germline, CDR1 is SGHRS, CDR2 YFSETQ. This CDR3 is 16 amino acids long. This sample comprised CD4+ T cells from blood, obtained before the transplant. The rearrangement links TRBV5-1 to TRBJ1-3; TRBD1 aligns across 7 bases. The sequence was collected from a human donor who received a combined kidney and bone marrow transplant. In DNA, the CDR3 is TGCGCCAGCAGCTCGGGACAGTTCTCAACTGGAAACACCATATATTTT. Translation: CASSSGQFSTGNTIYF.